This section outlines one T cell receptor beta chain sequence together with its context. One junction end does not reproduce the germline sequence, and a read error may be involved. Repertoires were generated with immunoSEQ multiplex PCR, while TCRdb's copy carries only in-frame clones and drops some. The table has approximately 44,000 clones, approximately 79% seen once; the top ten hold approximately 30%. The CDR3 runs 13 residues. CDR1 is MNHEY, CDR2 SVGAGI, per germline. This record comes from a study of blood T cell repertoires in COVID-19. Turning to the study itself: Samples taken during acute and convalescent COVID-19 were collected in the United States, Italy and Spain.

The chain joins TRBV6-5 to TRBJ1-1; tentative D call: TRBD1 (6 bases). The sample was peripheral blood. This clonotype was sampled from a woman of 80 years or more with acute or convalescent COVID-19. CDR3 residues: CASSRGANAEAFF. In DNA form, the CDR3 reads TGTGCCAGCAGCAGGGGCGCGAACGCTGAAGCTTTCTTT.